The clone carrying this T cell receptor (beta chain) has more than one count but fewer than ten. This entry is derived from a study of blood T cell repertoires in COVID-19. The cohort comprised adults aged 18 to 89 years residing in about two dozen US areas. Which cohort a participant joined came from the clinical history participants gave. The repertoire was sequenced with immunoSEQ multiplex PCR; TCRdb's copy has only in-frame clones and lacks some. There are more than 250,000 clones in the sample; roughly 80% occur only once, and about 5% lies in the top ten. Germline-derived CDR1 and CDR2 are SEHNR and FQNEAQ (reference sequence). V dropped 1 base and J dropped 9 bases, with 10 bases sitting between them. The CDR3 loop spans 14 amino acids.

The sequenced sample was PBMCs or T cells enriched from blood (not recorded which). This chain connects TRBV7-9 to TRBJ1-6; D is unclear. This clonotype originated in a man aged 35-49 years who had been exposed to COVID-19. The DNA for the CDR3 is TGTGCCAGCAGCTTAGGGTACACAATTTCACCCCTCCACTTT. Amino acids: CASSLGYTISPLHF. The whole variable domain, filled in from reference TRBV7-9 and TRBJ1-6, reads DTGVSQNPRHKITKRGQNVTFRCDPISEHNRLYWYRQTLGQGPEFLTYFQNEAQLEKSRLLSDRFSAERPKGSFSTLEIQRTEQGDSAMYLCASSLGYTISPLHFGNGTRLTVT.